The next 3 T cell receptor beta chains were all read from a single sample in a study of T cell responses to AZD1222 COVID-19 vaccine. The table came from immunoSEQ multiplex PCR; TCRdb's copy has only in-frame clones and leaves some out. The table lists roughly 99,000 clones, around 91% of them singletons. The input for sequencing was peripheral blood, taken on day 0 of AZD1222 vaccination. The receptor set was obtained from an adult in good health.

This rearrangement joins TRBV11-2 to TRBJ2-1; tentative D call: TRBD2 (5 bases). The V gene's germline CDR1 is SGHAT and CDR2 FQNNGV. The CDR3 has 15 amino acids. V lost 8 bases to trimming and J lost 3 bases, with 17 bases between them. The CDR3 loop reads CASQPQPGYYNEQFF. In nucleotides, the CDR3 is TGTGCCAGCCAGCCTCAGCCGGGATACTACAATGAGCAGTTCTTC.

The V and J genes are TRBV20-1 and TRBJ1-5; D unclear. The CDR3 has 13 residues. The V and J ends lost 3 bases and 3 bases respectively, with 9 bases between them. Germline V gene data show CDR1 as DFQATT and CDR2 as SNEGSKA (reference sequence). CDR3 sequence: CSASSGNNQPQHF. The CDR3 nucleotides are TGCAGTGCTAGTTCGGGCAACAATCAGCCCCAGCATTTT.

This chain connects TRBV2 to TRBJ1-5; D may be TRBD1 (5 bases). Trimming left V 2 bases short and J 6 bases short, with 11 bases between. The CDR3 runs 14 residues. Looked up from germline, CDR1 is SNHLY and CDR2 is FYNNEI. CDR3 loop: CASSEQGTFQPQHF. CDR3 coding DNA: TGTGCCAGCAGTGAACAGGGTACTTTTCAGCCCCAGCATTTT.